This T cell receptor (beta chain) appears in the sequencing data of a study of shared clonotypes between healthy human individuals. Germline CDR1 SGHVS, CDR2 FNYEAQ. The CDR3 is 14 residues long. The J segment lost 8 bases and the V segment lost 4 bases, leaving 5 bases of the junction unmatched. Assay used: immunoSEQ multiplex PCR; TCRdb lists only in-frame clones, some missing. The sample has 2,500,000 or so clones; less than 95% are singletons. It was into CD45RA+ naive and CD45RA-negative memory subsets that the CD4+ cells were split. The specimen was naive CD4+ T cells from PBMCs. Noted subset: CD45RA+ positively selected. This chain connects TRBV7-6 to TRBJ1-1; 12 bases agree with TRBD1. The receptor comes from a man aged 18-30 years in good health. Some clones in this sample may be carry-over from other donors' samples. Written as DNA, the CDR3 is TGTGCCAGCAGCTCCCGGGACAGGGGGCCCGAAGCTTTCTTT. Its translation is CASSSRDRGPEAFF.